The clone carrying this TCR beta chain was seen a single time. This sample stems from a study of blood T cell repertoires in COVID-19. Overall study context: T cells, B-cell-depleted T cells, or PBMCs provided the cDNA or gDNA that served as material.

Profiling relied on immunoSEQ multiplex PCR, and the TCRdb table lists in-frame clones only, not all of them. The top ten hold about 3% of the sample, which has a few hundred thousand clones, around 86% seen once. The clonotype originates from a man between 60 and 75 years old with acute or convalescent COVID-19. Sequenced sample: peripheral blood.

CDR3 residues: CASKIGAGPYNEQFF. The CDR3 DNA reads TGTGCCAGTAAAATAGGAGCGGGACCCTACAATGAGCAGTTCTTC. V usage is TRBV3-1 (or the pseudogene TRBV3-2) and J usage is TRBJ2-1; 7 bases are shared with TRBD2. Per the germline V gene, CDR1 is LGHDT and CDR2 is YNNKEL (reference sequence). This CDR3 has 15 residues. V dropped 9 bases and J dropped 2; count of bases not matched to a gene: 10.